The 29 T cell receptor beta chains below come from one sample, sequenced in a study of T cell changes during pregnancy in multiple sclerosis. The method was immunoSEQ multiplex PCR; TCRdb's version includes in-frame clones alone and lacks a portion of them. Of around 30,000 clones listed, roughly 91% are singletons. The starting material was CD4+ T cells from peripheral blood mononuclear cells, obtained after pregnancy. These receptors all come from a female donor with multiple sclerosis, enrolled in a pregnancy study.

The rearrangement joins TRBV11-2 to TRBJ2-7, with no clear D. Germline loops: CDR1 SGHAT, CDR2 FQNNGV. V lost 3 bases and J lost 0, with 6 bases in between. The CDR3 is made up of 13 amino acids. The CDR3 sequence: CASSLSGSYEQYF. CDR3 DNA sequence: TGTGCCAGCAGCTTGTCGGGCTCCTACGAGCAGTACTTC.

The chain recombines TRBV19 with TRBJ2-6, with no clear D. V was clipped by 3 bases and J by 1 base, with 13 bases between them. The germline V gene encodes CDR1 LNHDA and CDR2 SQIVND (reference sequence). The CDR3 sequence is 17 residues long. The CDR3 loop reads CASSITLPWSGANVLTF. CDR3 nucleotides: TGTGCCAGTAGTATCACTCTTCCTTGGTCTGGGGCCAACGTCCTGACTTTC.

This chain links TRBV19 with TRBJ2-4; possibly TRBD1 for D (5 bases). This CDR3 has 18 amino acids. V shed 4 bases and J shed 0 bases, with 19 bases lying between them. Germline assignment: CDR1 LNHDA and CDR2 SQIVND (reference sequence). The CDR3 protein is CASSKKGRTSLAKNIQYF. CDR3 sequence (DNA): TGTGCCAGTAGTAAAAAGGGGCGCACCTCATTAGCCAAAAACATTCAGTACTTC.

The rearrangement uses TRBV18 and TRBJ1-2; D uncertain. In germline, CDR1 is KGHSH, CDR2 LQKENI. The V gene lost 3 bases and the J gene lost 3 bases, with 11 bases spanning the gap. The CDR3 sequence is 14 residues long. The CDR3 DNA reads TGTGCCAGCTCACCCGGAATCCTAGACTATGGCTACACCTTC. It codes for CASSPGILDYGYTF.

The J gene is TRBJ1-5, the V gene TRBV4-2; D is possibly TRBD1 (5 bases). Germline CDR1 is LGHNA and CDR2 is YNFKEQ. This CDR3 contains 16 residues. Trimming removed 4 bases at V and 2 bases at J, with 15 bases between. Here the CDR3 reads CASSPGQQVGNQPQHF. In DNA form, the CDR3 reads TGTGCCAGCAGCCCAGGACAACAGGTGGGCAATCAGCCCCAGCATTTT.

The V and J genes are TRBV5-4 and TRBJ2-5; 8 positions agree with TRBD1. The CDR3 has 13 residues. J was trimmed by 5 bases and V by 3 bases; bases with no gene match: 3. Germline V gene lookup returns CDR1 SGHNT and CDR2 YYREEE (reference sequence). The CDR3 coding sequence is TGTGCCAGCAGCTCGACAGGGGAGGAGACCCAGTACTTC. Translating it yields CASSSTGEETQYF.

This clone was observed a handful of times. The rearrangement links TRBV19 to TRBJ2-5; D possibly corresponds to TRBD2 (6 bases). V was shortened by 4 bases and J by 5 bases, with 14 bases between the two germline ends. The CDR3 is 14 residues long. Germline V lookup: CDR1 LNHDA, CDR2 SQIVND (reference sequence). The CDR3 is CASSRPGVRETQYF. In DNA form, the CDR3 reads TGTGCCAGTAGTAGGCCGGGGGTAAGGGAGACCCAGTACTTC. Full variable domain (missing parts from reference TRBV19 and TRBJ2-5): DGGITQSPKYLFRKEGQNVTLSCEQNLNHDAMYWYRQDPGQGLRLIYYSQIVNDFQKGDIAEGYSVSREKKESFPLTVTSAQKNPTAFYLCASSRPGVRETQYFGPGTRLLVL.

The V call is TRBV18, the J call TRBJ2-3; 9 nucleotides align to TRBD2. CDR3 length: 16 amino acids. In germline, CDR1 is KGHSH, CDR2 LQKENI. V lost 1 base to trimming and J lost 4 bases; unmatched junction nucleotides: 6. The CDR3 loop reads CASSPLSSGASDTQYF. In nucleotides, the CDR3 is TGTGCCAGCTCACCACTATCTAGCGGGGCGTCAGATACGCAGTATTTT.

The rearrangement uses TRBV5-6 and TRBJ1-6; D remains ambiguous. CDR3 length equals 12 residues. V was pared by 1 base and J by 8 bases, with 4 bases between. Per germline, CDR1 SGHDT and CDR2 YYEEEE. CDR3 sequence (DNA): TGTGCCAGCAGCTTGTCAGATTCACCCCTCCACTTT. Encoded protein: CASSLSDSPLHF. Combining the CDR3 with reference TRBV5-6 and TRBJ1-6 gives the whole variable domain DAGVTQSPTHLIKTRGQQVTLRCSPKSGHDTVSWYQQALGQGPQFIFQYYEEEERQRGNFPDRFSGHQFPNYSSELNVNALLLGDSALYLCASSLSDSPLHFGNGTRLTVT.

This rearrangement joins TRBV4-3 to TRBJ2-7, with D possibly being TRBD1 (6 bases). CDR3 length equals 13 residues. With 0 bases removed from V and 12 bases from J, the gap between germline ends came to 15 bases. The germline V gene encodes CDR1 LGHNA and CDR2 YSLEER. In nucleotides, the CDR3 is TGCGCCAGCAGCCAAGAATATGGAACAGGGCGGTACTTC. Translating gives CASSQEYGTGRYF.

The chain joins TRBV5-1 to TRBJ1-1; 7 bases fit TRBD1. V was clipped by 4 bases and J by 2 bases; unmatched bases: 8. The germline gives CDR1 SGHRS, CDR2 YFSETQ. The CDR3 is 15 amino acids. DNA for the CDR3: TGCGCCAGCAGCCACACAGGGGACCCAAACACTGAAGCTTTCTTT. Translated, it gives CASSHTGDPNTEAFF.

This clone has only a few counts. This CDR3 reads CASSIDAGVSGELFF. DNA for the CDR3: TGTGCCAGCAGCATCGATGCGGGGGTGAGCGGGGAGCTGTTTTTT. V is TRBV7-2 and J is TRBJ2-2; 7 bases line up with TRBD2. The CDR3 sequence is 15 residues long. The V segment lost 5 bases and the J segment 7 bases; nucleotides outside the gene matches: 10. Germline CDR1 is SGHTA and CDR2 is FQGNSA. Based on the CDR3 plus reference TRBV7-2 and TRBJ2-2, the full variable domain is GAGVSQSPSNKVTEKGKDVELRCDPISGHTALYWYRQSLGQGLEFLIYFQGNSAPDKSGLPSDRFSAERTGGSVSTLTIQRTQQEDSAVYLCASSIDAGVSGELFFGEGSRLTVL.

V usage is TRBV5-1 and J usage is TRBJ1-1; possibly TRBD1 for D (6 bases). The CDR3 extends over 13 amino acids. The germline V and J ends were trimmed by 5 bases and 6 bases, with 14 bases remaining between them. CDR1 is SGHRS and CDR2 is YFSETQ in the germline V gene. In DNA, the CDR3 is TGCGCCAGCAGTTCGGACAGTGGCGCTGAAGCTTTCTTT. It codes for CASSSDSGAEAFF.

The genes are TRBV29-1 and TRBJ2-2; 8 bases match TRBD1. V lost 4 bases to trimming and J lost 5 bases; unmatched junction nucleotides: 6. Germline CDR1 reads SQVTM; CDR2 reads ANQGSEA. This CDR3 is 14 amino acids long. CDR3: CSVVGQGATGELFF. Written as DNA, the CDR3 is TGCAGCGTTGTGGGGCAGGGGGCGACCGGGGAGCTGTTTTTT.

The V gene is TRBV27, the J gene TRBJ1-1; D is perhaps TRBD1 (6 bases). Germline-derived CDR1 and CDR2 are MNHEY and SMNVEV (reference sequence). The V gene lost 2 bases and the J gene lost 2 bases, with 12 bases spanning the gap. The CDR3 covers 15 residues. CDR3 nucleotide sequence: TGTGCCAGCAGTTTAAGGAGCAGGGGTAACACTGAAGCTTTCTTT. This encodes CASSLRSRGNTEAFF.

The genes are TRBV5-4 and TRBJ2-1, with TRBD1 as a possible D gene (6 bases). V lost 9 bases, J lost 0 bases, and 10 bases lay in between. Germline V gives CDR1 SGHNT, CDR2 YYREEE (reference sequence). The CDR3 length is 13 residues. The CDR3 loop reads CATTRGSYNEQFF. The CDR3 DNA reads TGTGCCACCACCAGGGGCTCCTACAATGAGCAGTTCTTC.

The CDR3 spells CASSLSGGSYEQYF. CDR3 DNA sequence: TGTGCCAGCAGCTTATCAGGGGGGTCCTACGAGCAGTACTTC. This chain joins TRBV11-2 and TRBJ2-7; D perhaps matches TRBD1 (7 bases). Germline V lookup: CDR1 SGHAT, CDR2 FQNNGV. Deletions cut 2 bases from V and 1 base from J, with 9 bases between. The CDR3 spans 14 residues. The full variable domain, with the rest looked up from reference TRBV11-2 and TRBJ2-7, is EAGVAQSPRYKIIEKRQSVAFWCNPISGHATLYWYQQILGQGPKLLIQFQNNGVVDDSQLPKDRFSAERLKGVDSTLKIQPAKLEDSAVYLCASSLSGGSYEQYFGPGTRLTVT.

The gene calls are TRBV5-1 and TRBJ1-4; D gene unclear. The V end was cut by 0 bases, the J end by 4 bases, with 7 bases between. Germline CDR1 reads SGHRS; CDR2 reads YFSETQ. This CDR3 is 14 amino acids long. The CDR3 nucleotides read TGCGCCAGCAGCTTGGGCAGTTTTAATGAAAAACTGTTTTTT. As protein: CASSLGSFNEKLFF.

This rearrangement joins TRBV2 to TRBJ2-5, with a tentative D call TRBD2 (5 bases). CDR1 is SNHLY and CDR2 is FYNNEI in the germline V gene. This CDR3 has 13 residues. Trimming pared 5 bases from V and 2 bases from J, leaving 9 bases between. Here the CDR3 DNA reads TGTGCCAGCAGTAGACTATCACAAGAGACCCAGTACTTC. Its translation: CASSRLSQETQYF.

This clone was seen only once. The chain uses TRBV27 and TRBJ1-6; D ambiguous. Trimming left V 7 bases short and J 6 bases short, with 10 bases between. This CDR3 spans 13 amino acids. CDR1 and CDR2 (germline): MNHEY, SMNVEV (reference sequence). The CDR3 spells CASTSGSNSPLHF. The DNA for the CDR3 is TGTGCCAGCACCTCCGGTTCTAATTCACCCCTCCACTTT.

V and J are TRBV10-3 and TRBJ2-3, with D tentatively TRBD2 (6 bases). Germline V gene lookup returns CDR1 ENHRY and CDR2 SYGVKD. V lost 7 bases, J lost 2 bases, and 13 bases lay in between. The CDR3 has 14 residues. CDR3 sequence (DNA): TGTGCCATCAAGGAACTAGCCATCACAGATACGCAGTATTTT. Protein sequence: CAIKELAITDTQYF.

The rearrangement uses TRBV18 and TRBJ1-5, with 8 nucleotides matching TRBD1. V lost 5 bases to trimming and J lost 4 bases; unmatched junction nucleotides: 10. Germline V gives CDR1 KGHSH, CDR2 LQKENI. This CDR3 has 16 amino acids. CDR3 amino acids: CASSGDRGTRNQPQHF. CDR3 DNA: TGTGCCAGCTCAGGAGACAGGGGCACCAGGAATCAGCCCCAGCATTTT.

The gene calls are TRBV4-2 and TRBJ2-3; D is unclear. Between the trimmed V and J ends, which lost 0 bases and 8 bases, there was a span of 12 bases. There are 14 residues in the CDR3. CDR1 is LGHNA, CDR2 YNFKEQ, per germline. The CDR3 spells CASSQELSDATQYF. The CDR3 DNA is TGTGCCAGCAGCCAAGAATTGAGCGACGCTACGCAGTATTTT.

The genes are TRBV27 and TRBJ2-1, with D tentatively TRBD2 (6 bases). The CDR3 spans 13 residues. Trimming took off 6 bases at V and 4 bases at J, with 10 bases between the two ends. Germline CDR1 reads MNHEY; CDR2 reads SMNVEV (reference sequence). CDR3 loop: CASSQGLYNEQFF. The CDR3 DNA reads TGTGCCAGCAGCCAGGGACTTTACAATGAGCAGTTCTTC.

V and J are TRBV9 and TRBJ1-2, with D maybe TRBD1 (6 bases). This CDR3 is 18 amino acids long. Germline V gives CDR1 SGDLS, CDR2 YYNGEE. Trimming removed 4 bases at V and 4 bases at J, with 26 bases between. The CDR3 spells CASSLTPVGGSKGYGYTF. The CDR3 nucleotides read TGTGCCAGCAGCCTAACCCCGGTAGGGGGATCTAAAGGCTATGGCTACACCTTC.

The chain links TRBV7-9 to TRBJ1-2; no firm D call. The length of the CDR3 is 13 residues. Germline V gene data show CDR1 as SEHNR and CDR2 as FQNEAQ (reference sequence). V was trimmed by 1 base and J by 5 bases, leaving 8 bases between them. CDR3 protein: CASSLDSGYGYTF. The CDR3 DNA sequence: TGTGCCAGCAGCTTAGATTCCGGGTATGGCTACACCTTC. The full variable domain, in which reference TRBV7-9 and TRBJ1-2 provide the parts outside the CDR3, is DTGVSQNPRHKITKRGQNVTFRCDPISEHNRLYWYRQTLGQGPEFLTYFQNEAQLEKSRLLSDRFSAERPKGSFSTLEIQRTEQGDSAMYLCASSLDSGYGYTFGSGTRLTVV.

The CDR3 region is CASSPQGGKETQYF. The CDR3 DNA follows: TGCGCCAGCAGCCCACAGGGGGGGAAAGAGACCCAGTACTTC. The gene calls are TRBV5-1 and TRBJ2-5, with D possibly matching TRBD1 (8 bases). Germline-derived CDR1 and CDR2 are SGHRS and YFSETQ. This CDR3 has 14 residues. Between the trimmed V and J ends, which lost 4 bases and 3 bases, there was a span of 13 bases.

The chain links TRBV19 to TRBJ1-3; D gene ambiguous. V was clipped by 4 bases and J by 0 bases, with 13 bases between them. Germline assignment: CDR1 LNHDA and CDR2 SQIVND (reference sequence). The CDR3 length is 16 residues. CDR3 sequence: CASSRTVLYSGNTIYF. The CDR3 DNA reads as TGTGCCAGTAGTAGAACGGTCTTATACTCTGGAAACACCATATATTTT.

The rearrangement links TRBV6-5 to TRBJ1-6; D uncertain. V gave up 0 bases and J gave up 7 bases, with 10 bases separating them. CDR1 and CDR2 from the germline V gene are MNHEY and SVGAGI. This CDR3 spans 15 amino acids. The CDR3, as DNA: TGTGCCAGCAGTTACTCCGACATCGGCAATTCACCCCTCCACTTT. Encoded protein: CASSYSDIGNSPLHF.